This TCR beta chain was profiled in a study of T cell responses to AZD1222 COVID-19 vaccine. Points on this clone: Its specificity is unknown.

Repertoires were generated with immunoSEQ multiplex PCR, while TCRdb's copy carries only in-frame clones and drops some. The sample has about 160,000 clones, under 95% seen once. Germline V CDR1 and CDR2: LNHDA, SQIVND (reference sequence). This CDR3 has 17 amino acids. V was pared by 3 bases and J by 4 bases, with 7 bases of the junction left unmatched. Overall study findings and caveats: Vaccine-associated CD4 TCRs ranged over spike, dominating at 160-218 and 743-854. Baseline antibody screening turned up just a handful of seropositive AZD1222 recipients. No repertoire was sampled before or during the peak T cell response, only after it. Once two AZD1222 doses were given, Spike-specific TCR breadth and depth went up.

This TCR came from an adult in good health. Sequencing was performed on peripheral blood, taken on day 0 of MenACWY control vaccination. This chain connects TRBV19 to TRBJ2-3; 13 bases map to TRBD2. CDR3 in amino acids: CASSIPLLAGGPDTQYF. CDR3 sequence (DNA): TGTGCCAGTAGTATTCCGTTACTAGCGGGAGGGCCAGATACGCAGTATTTT. Together with reference TRBV19 and TRBJ2-3, the CDR3 gives the full variable domain: DGGITQSPKYLFRKEGQNVTLSCEQNLNHDAMYWYRQDPGQGLRLIYYSQIVNDFQKGDIAEGYSVSREKKESFPLTVTSAQKNPTAFYLCASSIPLLAGGPDTQYFGPGTRLTVL.